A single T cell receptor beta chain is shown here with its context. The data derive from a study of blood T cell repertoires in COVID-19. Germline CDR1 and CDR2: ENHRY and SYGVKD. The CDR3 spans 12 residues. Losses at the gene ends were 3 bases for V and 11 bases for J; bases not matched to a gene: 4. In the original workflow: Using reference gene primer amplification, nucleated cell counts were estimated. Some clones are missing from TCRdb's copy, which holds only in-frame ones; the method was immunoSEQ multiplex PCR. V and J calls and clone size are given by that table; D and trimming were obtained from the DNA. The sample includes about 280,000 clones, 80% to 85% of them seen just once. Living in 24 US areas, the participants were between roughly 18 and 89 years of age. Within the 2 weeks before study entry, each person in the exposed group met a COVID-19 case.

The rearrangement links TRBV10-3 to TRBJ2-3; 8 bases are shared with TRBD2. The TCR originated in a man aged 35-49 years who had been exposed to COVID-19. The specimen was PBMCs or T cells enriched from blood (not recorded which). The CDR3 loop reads CAISEGLAEQYF. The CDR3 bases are TGTGCCATCAGTGAAGGACTAGCTGAGCAGTATTTT.